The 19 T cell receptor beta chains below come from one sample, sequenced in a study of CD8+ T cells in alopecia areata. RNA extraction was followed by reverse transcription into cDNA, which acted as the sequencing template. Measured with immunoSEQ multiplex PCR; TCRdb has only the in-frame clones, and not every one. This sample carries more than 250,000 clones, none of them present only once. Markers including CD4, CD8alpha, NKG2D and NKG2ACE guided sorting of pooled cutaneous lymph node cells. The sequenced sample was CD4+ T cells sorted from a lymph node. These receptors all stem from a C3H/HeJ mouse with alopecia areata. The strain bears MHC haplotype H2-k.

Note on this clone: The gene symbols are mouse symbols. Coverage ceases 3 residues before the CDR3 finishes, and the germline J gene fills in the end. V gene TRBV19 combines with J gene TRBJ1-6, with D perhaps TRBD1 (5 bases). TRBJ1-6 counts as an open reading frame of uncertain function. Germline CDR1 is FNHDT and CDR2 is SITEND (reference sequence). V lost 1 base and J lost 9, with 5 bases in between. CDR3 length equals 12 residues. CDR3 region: CASSIQGSPLYF. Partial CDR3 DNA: TGTGCCAGCAGTATACAGGGTTCGCCC.

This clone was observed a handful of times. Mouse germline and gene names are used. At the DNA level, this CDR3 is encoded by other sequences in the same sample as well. The CDR3 is CASSDANNQDTQYF. The part of the CDR3 DNA that was read is TGTGCCAGCAGTGATGCCAATAACCAAGAC. This chain joins TRBV13-3 and TRBJ2-5; D gene ambiguous. With the read ending 4 residues before the CDR3 end, the germline J gene is used to fill in that end. Trimming removed 0 bases from V and 0 bases from J, with 5 bases in between. From germline, CDR1 is NNHDY and CDR2 SYVADS. The CDR3 runs to 14 residues.

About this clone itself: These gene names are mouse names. CDR3 residues: CASSSQLGAQNTLYF. Incomplete CDR3 DNA: TGTGCCAGCAGTTCTCAACTGGGCGCTCAAAAC. This chain connects TRBV13-1 to TRBJ2-4; D may be TRBD2 (6 bases). The DNA ends 4 residues before the CDR3 does, and the rest of the CDR3 is filled in from the germline J gene. V lost 4 bases, J lost 2 bases, and 14 bases lay in between. The germline gives CDR1 NSHNY, CDR2 SYGAGN. CDR3 length: 15 residues.

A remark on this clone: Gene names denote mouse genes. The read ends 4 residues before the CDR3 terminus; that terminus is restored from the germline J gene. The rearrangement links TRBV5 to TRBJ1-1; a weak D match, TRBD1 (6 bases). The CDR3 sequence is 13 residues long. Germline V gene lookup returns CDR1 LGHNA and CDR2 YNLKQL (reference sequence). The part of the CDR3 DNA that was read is TGTGCCAGCAGCCAAGAGGGCAGGGGA. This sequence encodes CASSQEGRG. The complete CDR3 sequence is CASSQEGRGEVFF.

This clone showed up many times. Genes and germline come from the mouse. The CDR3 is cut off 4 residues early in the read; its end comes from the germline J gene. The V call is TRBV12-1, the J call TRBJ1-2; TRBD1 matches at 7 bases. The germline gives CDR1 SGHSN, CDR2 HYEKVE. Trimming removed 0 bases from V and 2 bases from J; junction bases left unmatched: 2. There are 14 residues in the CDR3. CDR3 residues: CASSLRDSNSDYTF. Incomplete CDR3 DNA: TGTGCCAGCTCTCTCCGGGACAGTAACTCC. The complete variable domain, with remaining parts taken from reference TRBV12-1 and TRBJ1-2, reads DSGVVQSPRHIIKEKGGRSVLTCIPISGHSNVVWYQQTLGKELKFLIQHYEKVERDKGFLPSRFSVQQFDDYHSEMNMSALELEDSAMYFCASSLRDSNSDYTFGSGTRLLVI.

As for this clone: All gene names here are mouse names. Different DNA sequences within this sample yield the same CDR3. The sequenced CDR3 bases are TGTGCCAGCAGTATCGACAATTAT. This codes for CASSIDNY. The full CDR3 is CASSIDNYEQYF. The genes are TRBV19 and TRBJ2-7, with D unclear. The CDR3 end falls 4 residues outside the read, so it is completed with the germline J gene. This CDR3 comprises 12 residues. Germline V gene sequence: CDR1 FNHDT, CDR2 SITEND (reference sequence).

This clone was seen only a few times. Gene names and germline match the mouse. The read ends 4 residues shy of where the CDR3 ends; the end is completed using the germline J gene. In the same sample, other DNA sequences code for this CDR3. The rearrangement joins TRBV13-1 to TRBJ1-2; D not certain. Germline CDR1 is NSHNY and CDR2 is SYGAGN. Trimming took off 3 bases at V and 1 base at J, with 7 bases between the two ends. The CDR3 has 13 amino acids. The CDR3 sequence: CASSVDKNSDYTF. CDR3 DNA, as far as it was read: TGTGCCAGCAGTGTAGACAAAAACTCC.

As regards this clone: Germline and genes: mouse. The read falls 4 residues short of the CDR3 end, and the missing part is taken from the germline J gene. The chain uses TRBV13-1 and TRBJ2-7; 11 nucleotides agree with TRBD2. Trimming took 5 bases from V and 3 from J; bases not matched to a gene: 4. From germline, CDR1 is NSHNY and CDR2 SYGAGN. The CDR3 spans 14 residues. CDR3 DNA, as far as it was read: TGTGCCAGCAGGCCGGGACTGGGGGTCTAT. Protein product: CASRPGLGVY. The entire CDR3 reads CASRPGLGVYEQYF.

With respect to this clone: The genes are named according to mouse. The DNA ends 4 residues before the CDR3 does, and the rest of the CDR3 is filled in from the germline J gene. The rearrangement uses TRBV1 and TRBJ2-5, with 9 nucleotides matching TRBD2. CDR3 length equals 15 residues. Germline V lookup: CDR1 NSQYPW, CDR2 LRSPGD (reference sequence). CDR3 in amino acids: CTCSAGWGGEDTQYF. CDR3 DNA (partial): TGCACCTGCAGTGCGGGCTGGGGGGGGGAAGAC.

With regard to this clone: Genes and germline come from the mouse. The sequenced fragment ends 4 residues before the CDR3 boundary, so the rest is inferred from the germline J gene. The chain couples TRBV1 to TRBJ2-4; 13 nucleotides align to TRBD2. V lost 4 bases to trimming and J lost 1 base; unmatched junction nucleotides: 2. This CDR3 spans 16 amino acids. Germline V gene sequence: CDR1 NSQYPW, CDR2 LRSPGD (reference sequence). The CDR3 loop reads CTCSGTGGARQNTLYF. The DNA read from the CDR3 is TGCACCTGCAGTGGGACTGGGGGGGCGCGTCAAAAC.

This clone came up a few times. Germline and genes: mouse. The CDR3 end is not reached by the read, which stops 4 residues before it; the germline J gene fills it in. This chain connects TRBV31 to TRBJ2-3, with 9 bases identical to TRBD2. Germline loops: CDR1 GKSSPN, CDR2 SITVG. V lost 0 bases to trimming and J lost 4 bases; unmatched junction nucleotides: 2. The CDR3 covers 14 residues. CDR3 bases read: TGTGCCTGGAGTCTTCTGGGGGGGTCAGAA. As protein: CAWSLLGGSE. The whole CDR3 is CAWSLLGGSETLYF.

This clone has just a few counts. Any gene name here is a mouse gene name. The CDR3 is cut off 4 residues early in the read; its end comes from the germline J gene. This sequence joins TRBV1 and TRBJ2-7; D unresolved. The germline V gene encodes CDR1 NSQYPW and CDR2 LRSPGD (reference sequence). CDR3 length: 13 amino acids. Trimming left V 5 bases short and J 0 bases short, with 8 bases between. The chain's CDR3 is CTCSHRYSYEQYF. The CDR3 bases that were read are TGCACCTGCAGTCATAGGTACTCCTAT.

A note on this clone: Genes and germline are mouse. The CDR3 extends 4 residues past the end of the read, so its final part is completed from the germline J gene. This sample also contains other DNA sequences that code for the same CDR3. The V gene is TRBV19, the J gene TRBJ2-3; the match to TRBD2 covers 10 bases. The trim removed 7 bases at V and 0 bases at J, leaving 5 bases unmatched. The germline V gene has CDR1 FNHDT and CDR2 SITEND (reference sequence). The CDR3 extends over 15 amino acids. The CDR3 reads CASSRLGGSAETLYF. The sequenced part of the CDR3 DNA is TGTGCCAGCTCAAGACTGGGGGGAAGTGCAGAA.

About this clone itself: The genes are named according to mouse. This CDR3 is CASSAPGQSSYEQYF. CDR3 bases read: TGTGCCAGCAGTGCCCCGGGACAAAGCTCCTAT. The V gene is TRBV13-1, the J gene TRBJ2-7, with D perhaps TRBD1 (6 bases). The CDR3 extends 4 residues past the end of the read, so its final part is completed from the germline J gene. Germline CDR1 reads NSHNY; CDR2 reads SYGAGN. The CDR3 is made up of 15 amino acids. Trimming left V 3 bases short and J 0 bases short, with 13 bases between.

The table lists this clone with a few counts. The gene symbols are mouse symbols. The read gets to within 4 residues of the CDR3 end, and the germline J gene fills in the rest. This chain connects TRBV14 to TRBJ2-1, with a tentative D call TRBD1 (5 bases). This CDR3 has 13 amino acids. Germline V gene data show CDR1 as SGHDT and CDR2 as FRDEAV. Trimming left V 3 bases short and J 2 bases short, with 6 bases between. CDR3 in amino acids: CASSSQDYAEQFF. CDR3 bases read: TGTGCCAGCAGTTCACAGGACTATGCT.

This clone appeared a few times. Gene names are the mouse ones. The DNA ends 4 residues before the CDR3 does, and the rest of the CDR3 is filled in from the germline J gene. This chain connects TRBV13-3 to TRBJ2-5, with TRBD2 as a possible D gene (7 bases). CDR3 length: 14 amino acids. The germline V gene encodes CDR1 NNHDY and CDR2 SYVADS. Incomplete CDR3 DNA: TGTGCCAGCAGTGGGCTGGGGGCTAAAGAC. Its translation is CASSGLGAKD. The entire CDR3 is CASSGLGAKDTQYF. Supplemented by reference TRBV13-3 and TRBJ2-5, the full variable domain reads EAAVTQSPRSKVAVTGGKVTLSCHQTNNHDYMYWYRQDTGHGLRLIHYSYVADSTEKGDIPDGYKASRPSQENFSLILELASLSQTAVYFCASSGLGAKDTQYFGPGTRLLVL.

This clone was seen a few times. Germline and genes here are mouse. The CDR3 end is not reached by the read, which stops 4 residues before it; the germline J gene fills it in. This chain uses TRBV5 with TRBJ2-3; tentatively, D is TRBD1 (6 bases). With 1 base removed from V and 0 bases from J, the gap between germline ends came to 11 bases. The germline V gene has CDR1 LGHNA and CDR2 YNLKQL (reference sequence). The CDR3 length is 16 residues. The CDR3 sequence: CASSQGGTTSAETLYF. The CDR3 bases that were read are TGTGCCAGCAGCCAAGGAGGGACAACTAGTGCAGAA.

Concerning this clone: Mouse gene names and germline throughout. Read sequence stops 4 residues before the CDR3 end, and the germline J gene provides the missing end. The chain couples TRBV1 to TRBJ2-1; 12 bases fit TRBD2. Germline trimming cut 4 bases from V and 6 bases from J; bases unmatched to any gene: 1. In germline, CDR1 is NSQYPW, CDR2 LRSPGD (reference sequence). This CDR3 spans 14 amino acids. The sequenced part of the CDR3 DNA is TGCACCTGCAGTGGGACTGGGGGGGTTGCT. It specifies CTCSGTGGVA. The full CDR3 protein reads CTCSGTGGVAEQFF.

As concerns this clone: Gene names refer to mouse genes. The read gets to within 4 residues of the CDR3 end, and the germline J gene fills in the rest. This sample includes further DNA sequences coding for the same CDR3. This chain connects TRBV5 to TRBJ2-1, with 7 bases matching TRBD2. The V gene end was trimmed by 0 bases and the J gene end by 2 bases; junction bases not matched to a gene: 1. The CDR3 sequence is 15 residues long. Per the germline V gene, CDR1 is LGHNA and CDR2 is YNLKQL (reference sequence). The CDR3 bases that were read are TGTGCCAGCAGCCAAGAAACTGGGGACTATGCT. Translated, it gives CASSQETGDYA. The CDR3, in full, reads CASSQETGDYAEQFF.